What follows is one T cell receptor beta chain and its context. Its cognate antigen is unknown. This record comes from a study of cytomegalovirus exposure and HLA in healthy donors. Looking at the study overall: The Caucasian-associated ancestry cluster held roughly 80% of a few hundred genotyped donors.

The V and J ends lost 3 bases and 3 bases respectively, with 15 bases between them. The germline CDR1 and CDR2 sequences are KGHSH and LQKENI. CDR3 size: 15 residues. Study-wide findings and caveats: TCR association rates varied by HLA locus in a later analysis, with DRB1 highest and HLA-C lowest.

Amplification used 60 Vbeta primers and 13 Jbeta primers. As processed by the authors: A later analysis tallied approximately 78 million unique TCR beta chains, approximately 10 million of them shared. Using immunoSEQ multiplex PCR, the repertoire was profiled, and TCRdb retains in-frame clones only, with some absent. That table furnishes V, J and clone size, whereas the DNA furnished D and trimming. Seen here are about 140,000 clones, about 80% observed once, and the top ten hold 1% to 1.5%. This chain uses TRBV18 with TRBJ2-7, with a tentative D call TRBD1 (6 bases). The sample comprised PBMCs. The TCR sequence derives from a male donor in good health and CMV-seropositive. The CDR3, as DNA: TGTGCCAGCTCACCCTCGAGACAGGTGGTCTACGAGCAGTACTTC. The encoded protein is CASSPSRQVVYEQYF.